This TCR beta chain was sequenced in a study of cytomegalovirus exposure and HLA in healthy donors. In the PCR, 60 Vbeta and 13 Jbeta primers were used. The method was immunoSEQ multiplex PCR; TCRdb's version includes in-frame clones alone and lacks a portion of them. The table has 98,000 or so clones, about 80% seen once. The germline V and J ends were trimmed by 3 bases and 4 bases, with 24 bases remaining between them. Germline lookup yields CDR1 SNHLY and CDR2 FYNNEI. The CDR3 spans 18 residues. The genes are TRBV2 and TRBJ2-5, with D maybe TRBD1 (5 bases). The sample comprised PBMCs. This TCR came from a man in his forties in good health and CMV-seronegative. The CDR3 spells CASSDYGRAGNLGETQYF. CDR3 DNA sequence: TGTGCCAGCAGTGATTATGGTCGGGCAGGGAACTTAGGAGAGACCCAGTACTTC.